A selection of T cell receptor beta chains follows, all from one sample in a study of CD8 T cells in Susac syndrome. One entry per CDR3 protein results from TCRdb running MiXCR on the immunoSEQ multiplex PCR reads. The sample comprises tens of thousands of distinct CDR3 sequences, about 96% of which are singletons, and 0.62% rests with the top ten. The sample consisted of CD8+ T cells from PBMCs. All receptors derive from a human donor with Susac syndrome. Both conserved end residues are part of each CDR3. Fields, in order: J gene, V gene, CDR3 length, CDR3 protein.

TRBJ2-6	TRBV27	17	CASSAGHPNSGANVLTF
TRBJ2-3	TRBV28	14	CASIIAGITDTQYF
TRBJ1-4	TRBV5-4	16	CASSLLLPYTNEKLFF
TRBJ2-7	TRBV2	17	CASSEPGTKQGSYEQYF
TRBJ2-1	TRBV4-3	14	CASSHRTGGNEQFF
TRBJ1-3	TRBV30	14	CAWSRTVSGNTIYF
TRBJ1-2	TRBV27	13	CASSPDRAYGYTF
TRBJ2-7	TRBV7-8	15	CASSPRTGQSYEQYF
TRBJ1-1	TRBV2	16	CASSVAPGPMNTEAFF
TRBJ1-2	TRBV24-1	14	CATSGQGADYGYTF
TRBJ1-3	TRBV20-1	13	CSASRGPGNTIYF
TRBJ1-1	TRBV29-1	14	CSVTGTPMNTEAFF
TRBJ2-3	TRBV29-1	11	CSAAEGGTQYF
TRBJ1-1	TRBV12-3/TRBV12-4	14	CASSLDSRTTEAFF
TRBJ2-5	TRBV30	11	CAEQRSETQYF
TRBJ1-1	TRBV14	14	CASSQDNTKTEAFF
TRBJ1-2	TRBV6-6	13	CASSAGQNYGYTF
TRBJ2-5	TRBV28	12	CASTFGGETQYF
TRBJ2-1	TRBV5-4	14	CASSYAGGYNEQFF
TRBJ1-2	TRBV27	15	CASSLSAGGDYGYTF
TRBJ2-7	TRBV3-1	16	CASSQRLRDSSYEQYF
TRBJ1-5	TRBV7-8	14	CASSLAGADQPQHF
TRBJ1-4	TRBV20-1	12	CSAKWGWEKLFF
TRBJ1-3	TRBV20-1	14	CSARKGEEGNTIYF
TRBJ1-1	TRBV9	14	CASSVAGENTEAFF
TRBJ2-1	TRBV12-3/TRBV12-4	13	CASSLGQGSEQFF
TRBJ2-7	TRBV20-1	13	CSVTGGLDYEQYF
TRBJ2-1	TRBV30	12	CASSNGYNEQFF
TRBJ1-5	TRBV5-6	16	CASSGRDGEPNQPQHF
TRBJ2-1	TRBV24-1	15	CATSESGQAYNEQFF
TRBJ2-4	TRBV13	16	CASSLKSQGSKNIQYF
TRBJ2-1	TRBV30	14	CAWTDGGSYNEQFF
TRBJ2-2	TRBV2	14	CASDEGVWTGELFF
TRBJ1-5	TRBV20-1	15	CSASDGWGDNQPQHF
TRBJ2-3	TRBV29-1	14	CSVTGKTGTDTQYF
TRBJ1-2	TRBV27	15	CASRGLRGRGYGYTF
TRBJ1-2	TRBV29-1	12	CSVEENFYGYTF
TRBJ2-5	TRBV6-6	15	CASSTLAQSQETQYF
TRBJ1-2	TRBV18	13	CASSPGQGNGYTF
TRBJ2-3	TRBV6-2/TRBV6-3	15	CASSRLAGDQYTQYF
TRBJ2-3	TRBV16	18	CASSHHGRSGGFTDTQYF
TRBJ2-7	TRBV20-1	14	CSASGWQGAYEQYF
TRBJ2-7	TRBV27	16	CASSTTLVGVTYEQYF
TRBJ2-1	TRBV6-2/TRBV6-3	16	CASTDRDRGSYNEQFF
TRBJ2-7	TRBV12-3/TRBV12-4	12	CASSPPSREQYF
TRBJ1-2	TRBV29-1	13	CSVDPNVSYGYTF
TRBJ2-1	TRBV3-1	16	CASSQGLAGVQGEQFF
TRBJ1-2	TRBV20-1	13	CSARGLGQEGYTF
TRBJ1-2	TRBV6-5	14	CASSYSMSGNGYTF
TRBJ1-2	TRBV3-1	17	CASSHRDTSHRNYGYTF
TRBJ2-1	TRBV4-2	15	CASSPYPGAYNEQFF
TRBJ2-6	TRBV24-1	18	CATSESGTGVSGANVLTF
TRBJ2-3	TRBV20-1	18	CSALNTGVPPLYTDTQYF